This TCR beta chain was identified during a study of CD4 and CD8 cells across lung adenocarcinoma regions (dated by TCRdb to the late 2010s). Study-wide context: Intratumor heterogeneity of the T cell receptor repertoire was examined by comparing tumor centers with tumor margins.

This clonotype was detected only once. Its antigen target is currently unknown. Per-base quality was not reported, and no clone a single base away is much larger than it. Resting on one read, the evidence is weak. From the cysteine up to the phenylalanine, the CDR3 has a length of 15 residues. Kept here is only the CDR3 DNA, which spans 45 bases and is read in frame from base 1. Based on the germline V gene (reference sequence), the CDR1 and CDR2 sequences are WNHNN and SYGVQD. Library preparation was by PCR. These reads were obtained on a HiSeq X Ten. TCRdb trimmed the raw reads at Q25, called clones with MiXCR and kept productive beta chains. Rows with one shared CDR3 protein collapse into an entry with the most common genes and DNA. This sample lists 2,000 to 2,500 distinct CDR3 sequences; around half were detected once. The top ten constitute about 20% of the sample. Patients with localized lung adenocarcinoma, a subtype of non-small cell lung cancer, were used as donors. Samples were obtained from the centers of localized lung adenocarcinomas. CD4+ T cells from tumor tissue were profiled separately from CD8+ T cells for TCR repertoire analysis.

The specimen was CD4+ T cells from the center of a lung tumor. Per the publication, the cell subset or site label means: tumor center region. The chain joins TRBV10-1 to TRBJ2-1, and 8 junctional nucleotides match TRBD1. The J call may be in error: the DNA end matches TRBJ2-7 better. This sequence originates from a female donor with lung adenocarcinoma. The CD4 and CD8 labels of this study may be unreliable. For the CDR3, the sequence is CASSESGQGSYEQYF. The nucleotide sequence reads TGCGCCAGCAGTGAGTCTGGACAGGGCTCCTACGAGCAGTACTTC.